The 20 T cell receptor beta chains presented below share a single source sample, sequenced in a study of T cell repertoires in cytomegalovirus infection. TCRdb called the reads again in MiXCR, with one record for every CDR3 protein. The sample has about 330,000 distinct CDR3 sequences, roughly 9.5% seen once; the top ten hold about 4.5%. The sample was PBMCs. These receptors came from a human donor in good health (CMV status not recorded). Some clones in this sample may be carry-over from other donors' samples.

The chain has TRBV19 and TRBJ1-2, with 10 positions matching TRBD1. J gave up 6 bases and V 5 bases, and 6 bases lay outside the gene matches. In germline, CDR1 is LNHDA, CDR2 SQIVND (reference sequence). The CDR3 totals 14 residues. Here the CDR3 reads CASSASGQGNGYTF. In nucleotides, the CDR3 is TGTGCCAGTAGTGCGTCGGGACAGGGGAATGGCTACACCTTC. The full variable domain, with the rest looked up from reference TRBV19 and TRBJ1-2, is DGGITQSPKYLFRKEGQNVTLSCEQNLNHDAMYWYRQDPGQGLRLIYYSQIVNDFQKGDIAEGYSVSREKKESFPLTVTSAQKNPTAFYLCASSASGQGNGYTFGSGTRLTVV.

This clonotype was recorded many times. The chain couples TRBV12-3 or TRBV12-4 to TRBJ1-6; D remains unclear. The CDR3 has 16 residues. The V end lost 7 bases, the J end lost 0 bases, and 13 bases lay between the germline ends. CDR3 sequence reads: CASKAGLSSYNSPLHF. Written as DNA, the CDR3 is TGTGCCAGCAAGGCGGGTCTGAGCTCCTATAATTCACCCCTCCACTTT.

This clonotype has a count of ten or more. The chain has TRBV19 and TRBJ2-1, with D possibly matching TRBD1 (5 bases). The ends were cut back, 1 base at V and 5 bases at J, with 12 bases in the middle. Germline V CDR1 and CDR2: LNHDA, SQIVND (reference sequence). CDR3 length: 15 amino acids. CDR3 region: CASSIGRTTHNEQFF. CDR3 in DNA: TGTGCCAGTAGTATAGGGCGGACAACTCACAATGAGCAGTTCTTC.

This clonotype has at least ten counts. This CDR3 is CASSLDNRGNYGYTF. In DNA form, the CDR3 reads TGTGCCAGCAGCTTGGATAACAGGGGGAACTATGGCTACACCTTC. The V call is TRBV7-2, the J call TRBJ1-2, with 8 bases fitting TRBD1. The V gene end was trimmed by 3 bases and the J gene end by 2 bases; junction bases not matched to a gene: 5. CDR1 and CDR2 (germline): SGHTA, FQGNSA. The CDR3 runs to 15 residues.

At least ten counts were recorded for this clonotype. The chain joins TRBV7-2 to TRBJ2-5; 7 positions agree with TRBD2. The CDR3 contains 14 residues. Trimming cost V 5 bases and J 6 bases; bases outside gene matches: 9. Germline values: CDR1 SGHTA, CDR2 FQGNSA. The CDR3 here is CASSEEAGVKTQYF. CDR3 sequence (DNA): TGTGCCAGCAGCGAAGAGGCGGGGGTAAAGACCCAGTACTTC.

The chain joins TRBV4-3 to TRBJ1-4; TRBD1 matches 11 bases. CDR3 length: 16 residues. Germline V gene sequence: CDR1 LGHNA, CDR2 YSLEER. V trimming: 3 bases; J trimming: 7 bases; junction bases outside the gene matches: 7. The CDR3 DNA follows: TGCGCCAGCAGCCAGGGGACAGGGGGTGGCCGTGAAAAACTGTTTTTT. Protein: CASSQGTGGGREKLFF.

The rearrangement links TRBV11-3 to TRBJ2-1, with 7 bases lining up with TRBD1. J was trimmed by 7 bases and V by 5 bases; bases with no gene match: 5. From germline, CDR1 is SGHNT and CDR2 YENEEA. The CDR3 consists of 13 residues. CDR3 in DNA: TGTGCCAGCAGCCCTGGACAGGCTAATGAGCAGTTCTTC. Residues: CASSPGQANEQFF.

This clonotype has only a few counts. The chain links TRBV7-9 to TRBJ1-5; TRBD1 might be the D (5 bases). The CDR3 length is 17 residues. CDR1 is SEHNR, CDR2 FQNEAQ, per germline (reference sequence). V lost 4 bases, J lost 0 bases, and 16 bases lay in between. For the CDR3, the DNA is TGTGCCAGCAGCTATGGGGCGGATTTTTATAGCAATCAGCCCCAGCATTTT. Translating gives CASSYGADFYSNQPQHF.

A word on this clonotype: Germline is not matched at one junction end, which may reflect a read error. This chain links TRBV7-2 with TRBJ1-5, with D tentatively TRBD1 (5 bases). CDR1 is SGHTA and CDR2 is FQGNSA in the germline V gene. The CDR3 is 18 amino acids. CDR3 in DNA: TGTGCCAGCAGCTTAGAACGACCTGACAGACTAAGCAATCGGCCCCAGCATTTT. This gives the protein CASSLERPDRLSNRPQHF.

This clonotype appeared many times. The rearrangement uses TRBV19 and TRBJ1-1; D is ambiguous. Deletions cut 3 bases from V and 0 bases from J, with 11 bases between. The CDR3 extends over 15 amino acids. Looked up from germline, CDR1 is LNHDA and CDR2 is SQIVND (reference sequence). The CDR3 nucleotides read TGTGCCAGTAGTATCGGCCAGGTCATGAACACTGAAGCTTTCTTT. Amino acid sequence: CASSIGQVMNTEAFF.

This clonotype was picked up many times. V gene TRBV7-2 combines with J gene TRBJ1-1; a possible D gene is TRBD1 (5 bases). V was shortened by 4 bases and J by 3 bases, with 15 bases between the two germline ends. The germline V gene encodes CDR1 SGHTA and CDR2 FQGNSA. The CDR3 sequence is 15 residues long. CDR3 region: CASSYVPRGDTEAFF. CDR3 DNA: TGTGCCAGCAGCTACGTACCGAGAGGGGACACTGAAGCTTTCTTT.

This chain joins TRBV4-1 and TRBJ2-5, with unresolved D. Trimming removed 0 bases at V and 5 bases at J, with 10 bases between. CDR1 is MGHRA and CDR2 is YSYEKL in the germline V gene. This CDR3 is built from 14 residues. The CDR3 reads CASSQDQGSETQYF. The CDR3 DNA follows: TGCGCCAGCAGCCAAGATCAAGGCAGCGAGACCCAGTACTTC.

This clonotype was counted ten times or more. This sequence joins TRBV27 and TRBJ2-1, with TRBD1 matching 9 bases. This CDR3 region has 22 residues. Trimming took 0 bases from V and 6 from J; bases not matched to a gene: 24. The germline V gene encodes CDR1 MNHEY and CDR2 SMNVEV (reference sequence). This CDR3 reads CASSLSRASGQGTLRPANEQFF. CDR3 nucleotide sequence: TGTGCCAGCAGTTTATCCCGGGCCTCGGGACAGGGAACGCTAAGACCCGCCAATGAGCAGTTCTTC.

This clonotype was counted at least ten times. This chain joins TRBV7-9 and TRBJ2-1; D might be TRBD1 (5 bases). CDR1 and CDR2 from the germline V gene are SEHNR and FQNEAQ (reference sequence). This CDR3 is built from 17 residues. The V gene lost 6 bases and the J gene lost 6 bases, with 24 bases spanning the gap. Written as DNA, the CDR3 is TGTGCCAGCAGACCACCCCTACAGGCCTTGAAGGCCAATGAGCAGTTCTTC. Translated: CASRPPLQALKANEQFF.

The gene calls are TRBV20-1 and TRBJ1-2; 8 bases line up with TRBD1. CDR3 length: 15 residues. Trimming removed 3 bases from V and 6 bases from J; junction bases left unmatched: 12. CDR1 DFQATT and CDR2 SNEGSKA come from the germline V gene (reference sequence). CDR3 nucleotide sequence: TGCAGTGCTAGCCCACCTATGACAGGGGAAAATGGCTACACCTTC. It encodes CSASPPMTGENGYTF.

This clonotype was picked up a small number of times. The genes are TRBV4-1 and TRBJ2-7, with a possible D match to TRBD2 (6 bases). The CDR3 is 13 residues long. CDR1 and CDR2 from the germline V gene are MGHRA and YSYEKL. V lost 4 bases and J 6 bases, leaving 13 bases between the germline ends. The CDR3: CASSPGRGSEQYF. In DNA, the CDR3 is TGCGCCAGCAGCCCAGGGCGGGGCAGCGAGCAGTACTTC.

In its sample, this clonotype was seen many times. This chain links TRBV7-2 with TRBJ1-1; the D gene is possibly TRBD1 (6 bases). The length of the CDR3 is 15 residues. CDR1 and CDR2 from the germline V gene are SGHTA and FQGNSA. Trimming pared 5 bases from V and 4 bases from J, leaving 17 bases between. This CDR3 reads CASSLTGTRLTEAFF. CDR3 sequence (DNA): TGTGCCAGCAGCCTAACCGGGACACGACTCACTGAAGCTTTCTTT.

The sample holds a few counts of this clonotype. V and J are TRBV4-2 and TRBJ2-4; possible D gene TRBD1, 6 bases. CDR3 size: 16 residues. CDR1 is LGHNA and CDR2 is YNFKEQ in the germline V gene. V shed 2 bases and J shed 8 bases, with 19 bases lying between them. CDR3 sequence reads: CASSQSRTAPEDIQYF. Here the CDR3 DNA reads TGTGCCAGCAGCCAATCTCGGACAGCCCCCGAGGACATTCAGTACTTC.

This clonotype was recorded at least ten times. The rearrangement uses TRBV4-3 and TRBJ1-3; D possibly corresponds to TRBD1 (6 bases). Per the germline V gene, CDR1 is LGHNA and CDR2 is YSLEER. The CDR3 covers 18 residues. V was shortened by 0 bases and J by 0 bases, with 15 bases between the two germline ends. In nucleotides, the CDR3 is TGCGCCAGCAGCCAAGAAGCAAGGGGGAGGACCTCTGGAAACACCATATATTTT. This gives the protein CASSQEARGRTSGNTIYF.

The genes are TRBV20-1 and TRBJ2-7, with TRBD2 matching over 8 bases. The germline gives CDR1 DFQATT, CDR2 SNEGSKA (reference sequence). The V gene end was trimmed by 7 bases and the J gene end by 4 bases; junction bases not matched to a gene: 9. This CDR3 comprises 13 residues. CDR3 nucleotides: TGCAGTGTTAGGGGGAGCGGGAGTTACGAGCAGTACTTC. Translating gives CSVRGSGSYEQYF.